The rows below give T cell receptor beta chains drawn from one sample of a study of identical twins. TCRdb redid the calling of the 5' RACE reads with MiXCR, one entry per CDR3 protein. This sample has fewer than 250,000 distinct CDR3 sequences, with roughly 10% found just once. The source material was memory (CD45RO+) T cells sorted from blood. The receptors originated from a woman younger than 35 in good health. Both conserved end residues are part of each CDR3. The order of the fields is CDR3 length, V gene, J gene, CDR3 protein.

14	TRBV5-1	TRBJ2-1	CASSRDSPYNEQFF
12	TRBV25-1	TRBJ2-5	CASSNQGQRVYF
11	TRBV6-2/TRBV6-3	TRBJ2-5	CASSDILAQYF
14	TRBV6-4	TRBJ2-1	CASSGAAHNNEQFF
14	TRBV10-2	TRBJ1-2	CASSDGDSYYGYTF
16	TRBV20-1	TRBJ2-1	CSASVWESAGGNEQFF
15	TRBV27	TRBJ1-1	CASSLRTGLNTEAFF
15	TRBV20-1	TRBJ2-2	CSARGAGRNTGELFF
17	TRBV7-8	TRBJ1-1	CASSLATWARGFGEAFF
14	TRBV2	TRBJ2-7	CASSELDRGGEQYF
16	TRBV20-1	TRBJ2-3	CSGLSGGAMRADTQYF
16	TRBV21-1	TRBJ1-2	CASSKVGKSQQGGYTF
13	TRBV7-9	TRBJ2-1	CASSLRGNDEQFF
14	TRBV3-1	TRBJ1-2	CASSQDTATYGYTF
12	TRBV12-3/TRBV12-4	TRBJ2-5	CASSRVGETQYF
15	TRBV11-3	TRBJ2-2	CASSLRRGWTGELFF
13	TRBV7-9	TRBJ1-1	CASTFWGPTEAFF
16	TRBV6-5	TRBJ2-5	CASSSDPDRARETQYF
14	TRBV7-9	TRBJ2-7	CASSHPDYPYEQYF
15	TRBV19	TRBJ2-5	CASSGLREPQETQYF
18	TRBV15	TRBJ2-3	CATSRELRSGRATDTQYF
14	TRBV5-6	TRBJ2-1	CASSLGARHNEQFF
19	TRBV9	TRBJ1-2	CASSHPTGGIVTNNYGYTF
13	TRBV19	TRBJ1-2	CASSSSSWGGYTF
10	TRBV20-1	TRBJ2-1	CSAPRGEQFF
14	TRBV27	TRBJ2-1	CASSRDRGRNEQFF
14	TRBV6-5	TRBJ2-7	CASSYSGTSNEQYF
17	TRBV21-1	TRBJ1-5	CASSKKSFWDTNQPQHF
15	TRBV27	TRBJ1-1	CASSSLGGGYTEAFF
18	TRBV5-1	TRBJ2-2	CASSLLTSGGLNTGELFF
12	TRBV6-6	TRBJ1-5	CASSISNQPQHF
15	TRBV7-2	TRBJ2-7	CASSLVGVGLVEQYF
15	TRBV18	TRBJ2-4	CASSPVDTFKNIQYF
15	TRBV3-1	TRBJ2-1	CASSPWDRRTVEQFF
17	TRBV4-3	TRBJ2-1	CASSPQMDSGGGGEQFF